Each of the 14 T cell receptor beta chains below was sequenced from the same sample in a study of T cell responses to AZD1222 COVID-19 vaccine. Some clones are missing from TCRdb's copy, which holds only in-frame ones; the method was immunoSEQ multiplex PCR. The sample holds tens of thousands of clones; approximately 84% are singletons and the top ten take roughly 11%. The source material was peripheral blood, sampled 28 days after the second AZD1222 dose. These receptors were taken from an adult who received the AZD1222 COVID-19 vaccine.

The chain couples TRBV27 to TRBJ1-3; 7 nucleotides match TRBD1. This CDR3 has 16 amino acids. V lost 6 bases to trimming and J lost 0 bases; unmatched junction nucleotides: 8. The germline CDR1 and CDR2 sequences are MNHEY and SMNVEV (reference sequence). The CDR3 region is CASRNSGQISGNTIYF. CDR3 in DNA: TGTGCCAGCAGGAACTCGGGACAGATCTCTGGAAACACCATATATTTT.

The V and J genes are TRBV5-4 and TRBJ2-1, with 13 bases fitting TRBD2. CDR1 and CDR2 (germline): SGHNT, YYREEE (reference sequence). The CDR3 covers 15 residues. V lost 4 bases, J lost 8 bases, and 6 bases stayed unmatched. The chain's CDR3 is CASSPLAGGHYEQFF. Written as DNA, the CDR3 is TGTGCCAGCAGCCCACTAGCGGGGGGGCACTATGAGCAGTTCTTC.

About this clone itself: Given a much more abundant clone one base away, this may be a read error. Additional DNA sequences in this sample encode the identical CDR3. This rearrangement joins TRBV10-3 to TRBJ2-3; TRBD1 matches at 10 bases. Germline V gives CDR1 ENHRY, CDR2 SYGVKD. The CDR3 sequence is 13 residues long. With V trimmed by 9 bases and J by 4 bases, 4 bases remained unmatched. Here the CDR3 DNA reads TGTGCCATAGGGACAGGGGACCCAGATACGCAGTATTTT. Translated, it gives CAIGTGDPDTQYF.

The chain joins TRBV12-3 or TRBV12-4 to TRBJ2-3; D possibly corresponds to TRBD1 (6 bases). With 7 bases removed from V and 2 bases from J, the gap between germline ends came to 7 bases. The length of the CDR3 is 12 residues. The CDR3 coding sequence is TGTGCCAGCAAGGGGGACACAGATACGCAGTATTTT. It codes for CASKGDTDTQYF.

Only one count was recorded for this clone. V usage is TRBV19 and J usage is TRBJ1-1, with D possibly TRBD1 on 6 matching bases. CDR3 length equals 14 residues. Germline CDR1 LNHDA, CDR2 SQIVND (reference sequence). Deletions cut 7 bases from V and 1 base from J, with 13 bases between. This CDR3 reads CASNPDRRNTEAFF. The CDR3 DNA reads TGTGCCAGTAACCCAGACAGGAGGAACACTGAAGCTTTCTTT. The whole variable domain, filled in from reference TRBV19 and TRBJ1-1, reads DGGITQSPKYLFRKEGQNVTLSCEQNLNHDAMYWYRQDPGQGLRLIYYSQIVNDFQKGDIAEGYSVSREKKESFPLTVTSAQKNPTAFYLCASNPDRRNTEAFFGQGTRLTVV.

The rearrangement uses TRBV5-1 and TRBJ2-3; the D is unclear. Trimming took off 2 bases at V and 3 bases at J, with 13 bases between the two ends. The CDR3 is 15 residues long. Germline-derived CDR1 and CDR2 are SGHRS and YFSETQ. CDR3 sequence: CASSFDKGATDTQYF. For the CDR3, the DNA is TGCGCCAGCAGCTTCGATAAGGGTGCGACAGATACGCAGTATTTT. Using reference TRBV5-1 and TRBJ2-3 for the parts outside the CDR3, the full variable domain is KAGVTQTPRYLIKTRGQQVTLSCSPISGHRSVSWYQQTPGQGLQFLFEYFSETQRNKGNFPGRFSGRQFSNSRSEMNVSTLELGDSALYLCASSFDKGATDTQYFGPGTRLTVL.

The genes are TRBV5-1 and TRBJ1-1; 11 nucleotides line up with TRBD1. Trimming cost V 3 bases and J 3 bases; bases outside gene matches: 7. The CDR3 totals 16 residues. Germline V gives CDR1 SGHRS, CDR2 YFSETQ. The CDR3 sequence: CASSSGQGARYTEAFF. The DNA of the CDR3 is TGCGCCAGCAGCTCTGGACAGGGGGCGCGGTACACTGAAGCTTTCTTT.

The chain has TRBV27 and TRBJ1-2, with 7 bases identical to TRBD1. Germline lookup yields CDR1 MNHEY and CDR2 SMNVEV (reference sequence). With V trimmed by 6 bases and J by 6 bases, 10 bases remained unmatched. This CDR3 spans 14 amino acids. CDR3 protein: CASRIQGRVDGYTF. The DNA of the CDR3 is TGTGCCAGCAGAATACAGGGGAGGGTGGATGGCTACACCTTC.

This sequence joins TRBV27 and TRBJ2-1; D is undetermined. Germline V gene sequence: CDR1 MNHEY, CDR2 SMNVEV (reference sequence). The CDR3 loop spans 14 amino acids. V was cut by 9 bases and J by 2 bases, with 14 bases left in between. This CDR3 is CASSKTNAYNEQFF. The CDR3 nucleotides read TGTGCCAGTTCCAAGACAAACGCCTACAATGAGCAGTTCTTC.

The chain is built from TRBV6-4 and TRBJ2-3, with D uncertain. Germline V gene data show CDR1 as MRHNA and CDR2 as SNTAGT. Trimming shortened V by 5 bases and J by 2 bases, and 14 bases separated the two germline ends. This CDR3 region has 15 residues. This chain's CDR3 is CASSLQPAYTDTQYF. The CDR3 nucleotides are TGTGCCAGCAGTCTACAACCCGCCTACACAGATACGCAGTATTTT.

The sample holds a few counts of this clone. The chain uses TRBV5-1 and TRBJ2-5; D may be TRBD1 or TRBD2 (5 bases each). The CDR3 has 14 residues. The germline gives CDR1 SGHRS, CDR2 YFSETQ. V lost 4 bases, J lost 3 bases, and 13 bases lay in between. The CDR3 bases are TGCGCCAGCAGCCGATCCGGGACGAAAGAGACCCAGTACTTC. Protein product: CASSRSGTKETQYF.

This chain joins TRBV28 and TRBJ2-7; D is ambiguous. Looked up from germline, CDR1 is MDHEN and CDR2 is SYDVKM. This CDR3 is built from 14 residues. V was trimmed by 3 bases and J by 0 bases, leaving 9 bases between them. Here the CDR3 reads CASSFIAVSYEQYF. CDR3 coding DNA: TGTGCCAGCAGTTTTATAGCAGTCTCCTACGAGCAGTACTTC.

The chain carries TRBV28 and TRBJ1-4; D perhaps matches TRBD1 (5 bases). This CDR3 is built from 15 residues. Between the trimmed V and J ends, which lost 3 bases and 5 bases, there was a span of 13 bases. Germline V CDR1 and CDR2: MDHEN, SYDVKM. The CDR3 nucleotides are TGTGCCAGCAGTTTGGGAGGGGTTCGGAATGAAAAACTGTTTTTT. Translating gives CASSLGGVRNEKLFF.

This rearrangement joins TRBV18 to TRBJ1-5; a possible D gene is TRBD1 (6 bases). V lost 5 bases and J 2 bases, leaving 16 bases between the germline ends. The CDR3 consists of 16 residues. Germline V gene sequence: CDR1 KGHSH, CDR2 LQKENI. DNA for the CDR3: TGTGCCAGCTCAGACCTGGGGGCGATGGGCAATCAGCCCCAGCATTTT. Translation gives CASSDLGAMGNQPQHF.